A single sample is the source of the 16 T cell receptor beta chains below, sequenced in a study of blood T cell repertoires in COVID-19. Sequencing was performed with immunoSEQ multiplex PCR; in TCRdb, only in-frame clones are kept and a portion is missing. The sample carries about 260,000 clones, 85% to 90% recorded once. Sequenced material: PBMCs or T cells enriched from blood (not recorded which). These receptor sequences come from a woman in her thirties with acute COVID-19.

The chain recombines TRBV11-2 with TRBJ2-2, with no clear D. CDR3 length equals 16 residues. Germline CDR1 is SGHAT and CDR2 is FQNNGV. V lost 4 bases and J lost 0, with 12 bases in between. CDR3 bases: TGTGCCAGCAGCTCACTACCGGCGACGAACACCGGGGAGCTGTTTTTT. This encodes CASSSLPATNTGELFF.

This chain links TRBV6-4 with TRBJ2-1; 7 bases agree with TRBD1. CDR1 is MRHNA, CDR2 SNTAGT, per germline. Germline trimming cut 6 bases from V and 0 bases from J; bases unmatched to any gene: 5. This CDR3 spans 15 amino acids. In nucleotides, the CDR3 is TGTGCCAGCAGAAAGGGGGCTAGCTCCTACAATGAGCAGTTCTTC. Amino acids: CASRKGASSYNEQFF.

The rearrangement links TRBV28 to TRBJ1-4; 7 bases are a match to TRBD1. CDR1 is MDHEN, CDR2 SYDVKM, per germline. This CDR3 contains 16 residues. With 9 bases clipped from V and 8 bases from J, the junction kept 18 bases outside the gene matches. CDR3 sequence: CASMKIGTAEREKLFF. DNA of the CDR3: TGTGCCAGTATGAAGATAGGGACAGCGGAGAGAGAAAAACTGTTTTTT.

The chain joins TRBV19 to TRBJ1-4; weak D call: TRBD1 (5 bases). Looked up from germline, CDR1 is LNHDA and CDR2 is SQIVND (reference sequence). Between the trimmed V and J ends, which lost 5 bases and 7 bases, there was a span of 8 bases. The CDR3 is 12 residues long. The CDR3 nucleotides are TGTGCCAGTAGTTTAACAGGTGAAAAACTGTTTTTT. Translated, it gives CASSLTGEKLFF.

The chain uses TRBV4-2 and TRBJ2-1; no definite D call. Germline V CDR1 and CDR2: LGHNA, YNFKEQ. The CDR3 loop spans 15 amino acids. Between the trimmed V and J ends, which lost 0 bases and 6 bases, there was a span of 12 bases. The CDR3 is CASSQDLPIANEQFF. The CDR3 DNA sequence: TGTGCCAGCAGCCAAGATCTACCCATTGCCAATGAGCAGTTCTTC.

The V call is TRBV29-1, the J call TRBJ1-4; weak D call: TRBD1 (5 bases). V shed 7 bases and J shed 3 bases, with 12 bases lying between them. Germline V lookup: CDR1 SQVTM, CDR2 ANQGSEA. There are 13 residues in the CDR3. CDR3 residues: CSASGSANEKLFF. The CDR3 nucleotides are TGCAGCGCCTCAGGGTCAGCTAATGAAAAACTGTTTTTT.

This clone is a singleton in its sample. The V gene is TRBV4-1, the J gene TRBJ2-1; the D gene is possibly TRBD2 (6 bases). This CDR3 contains 15 residues. Germline assignment: CDR1 MGHRA and CDR2 YSYEKL. The V gene lost 2 bases and the J gene lost 2 bases, with 10 bases spanning the gap. The CDR3 nucleotides are TGCGCCAGCAGCCAATCGGAGGGTCCCTACAATGAGCAGTTCTTC. This translates into CASSQSEGPYNEQFF.

The V and J genes are TRBV14 and TRBJ2-1; D is unclear. This CDR3 is built from 14 residues. In germline, CDR1 is SGHDN, CDR2 FVKESK. Between the trimmed V and J ends, which lost 4 bases and 0 bases, there was a span of 7 bases. CDR3 amino acids: CASSPYSSYNEQFF. The CDR3 DNA reads as TGTGCCAGCAGCCCTTATAGCTCCTACAATGAGCAGTTCTTC.

The rearrangement links TRBV14 to TRBJ1-4, with D perhaps matching TRBD1 (5 bases). V gave up 0 bases and J gave up 1 base, with 6 bases separating them. CDR3 length equals 15 residues. The germline CDR1 and CDR2 sequences are SGHDN and FVKESK. The CDR3 nucleotides read TGTGCCAGCAGCCAAGACGGGGGAACTAATGAAAAACTGTTTTTT. Translating gives CASSQDGGTNEKLFF.

This clone was recorded once. The genes are TRBV2 and TRBJ1-1; TRBD1 might be the D (6 bases). The CDR3 loop spans 14 amino acids. CDR1 is SNHLY, CDR2 FYNNEI, per germline. The V and J ends lost 4 bases and 4 bases respectively, with 13 bases between them. The CDR3 loop reads CASSGSRGITEAFF. The CDR3 DNA is TGTGCCAGCAGTGGGAGTAGGGGGATCACTGAAGCTTTCTTT.

V and J are TRBV4-2 and TRBJ2-7; 8 bases fit TRBD2. The CDR3 length is 16 residues. Germline V gene data show CDR1 as LGHNA and CDR2 as YNFKEQ. V gave up 0 bases and J gave up 0 bases; unmatched junction bases: 4. The CDR3 sequence: CASSQDNAGGSYEQYF. The CDR3 DNA follows: TGTGCCAGCAGCCAAGATAACGCGGGAGGCTCCTACGAGCAGTACTTC.

The chain uses TRBV7-8 and TRBJ2-7; D might be TRBD1 (6 bases). The V gene lost 1 base and the J gene lost 2 bases, with 12 bases spanning the gap. CDR3 length equals 15 residues. Germline V gene lookup returns CDR1 SGHVS and CDR2 FQNEAQ. The chain's CDR3 is CASSLVAEGAYEQYF. The CDR3 DNA reads as TGTGCCAGCAGCTTAGTAGCTGAGGGGGCCTACGAGCAGTACTTC. Together with reference TRBV7-8 and TRBJ2-7, the CDR3 gives the full variable domain: GAGVSQSPRYKVAKRGQDVALRCDPISGHVSLFWYQQALGQGPEFLTYFQNEAQLDKSGLPSDRFFAERPEGSVSTLKIQRTQQEDSAVYLCASSLVAEGAYEQYFGPGTRLTVT.

This rearrangement joins TRBV19 to TRBJ1-5, with TRBD1 matching over 8 bases. The CDR3 runs to 13 residues. Germline assignment: CDR1 LNHDA and CDR2 SQIVND (reference sequence). V trimming: 7 bases; J trimming: 7 bases; junction bases outside the gene matches: 6. DNA for the CDR3: TGTGCCAGTACCGGGACAGGCGGACAGCCCCAGCATTTT. This gives the protein CASTGTGGQPQHF.

The rearrangement joins TRBV24-1 to TRBJ2-4; the D gene is possibly TRBD1 (6 bases). The CDR3 sequence is 13 residues long. Deletions cut 4 bases from V and 7 bases from J, with 10 bases between. Per the germline V gene, CDR1 is KGHDR and CDR2 is SFDVKD. The CDR3, as DNA: TGTGCCACCAGTGAACCAGGGGCTAACATTCAGTACTTC. Amino acids: CATSEPGANIQYF.

This clone showed up just once. The chain has TRBV6-2 or TRBV6-3 and TRBJ2-7; maybe TRBD1 (6 bases). This CDR3 is 13 amino acids long. Trimming took off 5 bases at V and 4 bases at J, with 12 bases between the two ends. Germline lookup yields CDR1 MNHEY and CDR2 SVGEGT. The DNA of the CDR3 is TGTGCCAGCAGTCAGCCCAGGGGTTACGAGCAGTACTTC. The encoded protein is CASSQPRGYEQYF.

J is TRBJ2-7 and V is TRBV19; 11 nucleotides line up with TRBD1. This CDR3 has 16 residues. J was trimmed by 4 bases and V by 4 bases; bases with no gene match: 9. Germline V CDR1 and CDR2: LNHDA, SQIVND (reference sequence). CDR3 nucleotide sequence: TGTGCCAGTAGTACCTCCGGACAGGGGGCTGTGTACGAGCAGTACTTC. Protein: CASSTSGQGAVYEQYF.